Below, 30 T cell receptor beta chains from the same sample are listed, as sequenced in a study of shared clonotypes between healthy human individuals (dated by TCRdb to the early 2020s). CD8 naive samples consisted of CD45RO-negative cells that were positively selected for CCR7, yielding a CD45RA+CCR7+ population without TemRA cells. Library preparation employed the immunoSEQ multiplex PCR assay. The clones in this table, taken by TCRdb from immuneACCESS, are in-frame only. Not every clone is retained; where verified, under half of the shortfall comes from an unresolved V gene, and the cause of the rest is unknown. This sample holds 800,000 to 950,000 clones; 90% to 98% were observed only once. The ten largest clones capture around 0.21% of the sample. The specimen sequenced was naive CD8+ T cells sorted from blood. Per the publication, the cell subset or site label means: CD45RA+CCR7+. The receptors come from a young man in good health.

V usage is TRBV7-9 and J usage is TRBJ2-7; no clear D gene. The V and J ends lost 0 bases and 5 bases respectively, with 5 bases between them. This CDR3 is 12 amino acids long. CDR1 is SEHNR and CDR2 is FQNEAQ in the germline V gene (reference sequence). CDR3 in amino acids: CASSLASHEQYF. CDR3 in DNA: TGTGCCAGCAGCTTAGCGAGTCACGAGCAGTACTTC.

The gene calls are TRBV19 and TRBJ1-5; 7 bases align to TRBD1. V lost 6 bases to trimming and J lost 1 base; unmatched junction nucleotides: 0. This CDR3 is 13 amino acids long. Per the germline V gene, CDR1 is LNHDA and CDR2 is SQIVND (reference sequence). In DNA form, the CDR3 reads TGTGCCAGTAGGACAGGGAGCAATCAGCCCCAGCATTTT. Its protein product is CASRTGSNQPQHF.

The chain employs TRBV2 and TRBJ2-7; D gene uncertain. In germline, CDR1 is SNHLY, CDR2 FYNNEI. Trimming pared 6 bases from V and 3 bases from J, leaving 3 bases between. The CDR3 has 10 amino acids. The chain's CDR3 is CASRDYEQYF. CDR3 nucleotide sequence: TGTGCCAGCAGAGACTACGAGCAGTACTTC.

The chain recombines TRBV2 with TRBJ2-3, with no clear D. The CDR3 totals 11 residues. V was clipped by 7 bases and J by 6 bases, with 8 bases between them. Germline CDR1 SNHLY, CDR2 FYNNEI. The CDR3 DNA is TGTGCCAGCAAACGGAGTGATACGCAGTATTTT. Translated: CASKRSDTQYF.

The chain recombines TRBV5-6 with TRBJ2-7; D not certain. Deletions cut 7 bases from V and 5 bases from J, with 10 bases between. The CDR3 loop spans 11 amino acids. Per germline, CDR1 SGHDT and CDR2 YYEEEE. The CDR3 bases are TGTGCCAGCGGCAGAAGGAACGAGCAGTACTTC. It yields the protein CASGRRNEQYF.

In DNA, the CDR3 is TGTGCCTGGAGTGGACAGTCTGAAGCTTTCTTT. Its translation: CAWSGQSEAFF. The gene calls are TRBV30 and TRBJ1-1; D might be TRBD1 (5 bases). CDR3 length equals 11 residues. The germline V and J ends were trimmed by 1 base and 6 bases, with 6 bases remaining between them. CDR1 GTSNPN and CDR2 SVGIG come from the germline V gene (reference sequence).

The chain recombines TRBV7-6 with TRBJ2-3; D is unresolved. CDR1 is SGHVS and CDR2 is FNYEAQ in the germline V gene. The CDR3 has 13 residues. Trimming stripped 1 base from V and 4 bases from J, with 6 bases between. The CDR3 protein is CASSLEKSDTQYF. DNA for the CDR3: TGTGCCAGCAGCTTAGAAAAGTCAGATACGCAGTATTTT.

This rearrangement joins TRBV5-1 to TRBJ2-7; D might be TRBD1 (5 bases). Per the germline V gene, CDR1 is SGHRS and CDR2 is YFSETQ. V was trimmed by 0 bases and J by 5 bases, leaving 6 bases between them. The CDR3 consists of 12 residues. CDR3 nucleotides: TGCGCCAGCAGCTTGGAGACAGACGAGCAGTACTTC. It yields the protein CASSLETDEQYF.

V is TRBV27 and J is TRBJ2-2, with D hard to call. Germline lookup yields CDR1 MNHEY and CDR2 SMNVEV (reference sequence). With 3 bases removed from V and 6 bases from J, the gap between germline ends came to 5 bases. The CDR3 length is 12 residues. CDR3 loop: CASSFFSGELFF. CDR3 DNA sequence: TGTGCCAGCAGTTTTTTTTCCGGGGAGCTGTTTTTT.

CDR3 in DNA: TGTGCCAGCAGTGGGACTAGCGGGCTATACAATGAGCAGTTCTTC. Translation: CASSGTSGLYNEQFF. The genes are TRBV28 and TRBJ2-1; 12 nucleotides match TRBD2. CDR1 and CDR2 from the germline V gene are MDHEN and SYDVKM. The V and J ends lost 5 bases and 4 bases, in that order; junction bases with no gene match: 3. The CDR3 extends over 15 amino acids.

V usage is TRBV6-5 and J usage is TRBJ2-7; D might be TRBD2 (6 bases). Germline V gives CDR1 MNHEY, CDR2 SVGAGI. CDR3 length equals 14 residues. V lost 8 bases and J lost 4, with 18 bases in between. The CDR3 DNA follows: TGTGCCAGCTCCCCTGGGGGGAACGGGTACGAGCAGTACTTC. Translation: CASSPGGNGYEQYF.

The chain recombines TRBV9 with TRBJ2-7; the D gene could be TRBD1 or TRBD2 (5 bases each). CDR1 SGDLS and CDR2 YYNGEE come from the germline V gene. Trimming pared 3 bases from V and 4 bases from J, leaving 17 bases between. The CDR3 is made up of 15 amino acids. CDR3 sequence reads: CASSAWGRGVYEQYF. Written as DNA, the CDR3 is TGTGCCAGCAGCGCGTGGGGGAGAGGGGTGTACGAGCAGTACTTC.

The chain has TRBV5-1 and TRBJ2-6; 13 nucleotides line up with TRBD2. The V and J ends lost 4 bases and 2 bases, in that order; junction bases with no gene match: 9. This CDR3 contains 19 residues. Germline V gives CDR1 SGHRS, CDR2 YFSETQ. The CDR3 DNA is TGCGCCAGCAGCCTGAGGGGACTAGCGGGACCCACTGGGGCCAACGTCCTGACTTTC. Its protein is CASSLRGLAGPTGANVLTF.

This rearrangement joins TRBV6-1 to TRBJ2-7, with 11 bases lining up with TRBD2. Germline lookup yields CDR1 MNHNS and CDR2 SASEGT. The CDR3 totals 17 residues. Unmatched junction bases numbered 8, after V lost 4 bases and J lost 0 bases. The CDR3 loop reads CASSASLAGAYSYEQYF. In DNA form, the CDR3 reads TGTGCCAGCAGTGCCTCACTAGCGGGAGCTTACTCCTACGAGCAGTACTTC.

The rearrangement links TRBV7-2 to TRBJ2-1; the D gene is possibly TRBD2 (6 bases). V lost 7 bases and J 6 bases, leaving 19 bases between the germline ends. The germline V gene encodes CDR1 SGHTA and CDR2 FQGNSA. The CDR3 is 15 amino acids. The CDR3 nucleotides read TGTGCCAGCATCGGGACTGGCCCCCTTTTCAATGAGCAGTTCTTC. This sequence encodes CASIGTGPLFNEQFF.

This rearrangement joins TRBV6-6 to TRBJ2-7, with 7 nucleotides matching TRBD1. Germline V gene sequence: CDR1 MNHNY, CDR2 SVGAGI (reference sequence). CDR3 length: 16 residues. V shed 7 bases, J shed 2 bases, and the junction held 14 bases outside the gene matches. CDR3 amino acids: CASTRDRDRKAYEQYF. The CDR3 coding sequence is TGTGCCAGCACCCGGGACCGGGACAGAAAAGCCTACGAGCAGTACTTC.

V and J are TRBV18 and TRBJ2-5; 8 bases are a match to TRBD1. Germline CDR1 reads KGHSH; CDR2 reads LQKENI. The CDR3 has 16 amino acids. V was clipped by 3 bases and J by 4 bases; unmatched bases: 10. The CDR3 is CASSPLALGQGETQYF. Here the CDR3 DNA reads TGTGCCAGCTCACCGCTGGCTTTAGGACAGGGAGAGACCCAGTACTTC.

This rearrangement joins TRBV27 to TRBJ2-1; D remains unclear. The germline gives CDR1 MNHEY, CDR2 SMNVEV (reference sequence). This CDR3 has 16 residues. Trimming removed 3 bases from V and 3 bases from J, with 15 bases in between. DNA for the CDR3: TGTGCCAGCAGTTTTTCCTCCAGCGTCCGCTACAATGAGCAGTTCTTC. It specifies CASSFSSSVRYNEQFF.

CDR3 sequence: CASSASTGPDHSGANVLTF. The CDR3 DNA reads TGTGCCAGCAGTGCTAGTACAGGGCCAGACCACTCTGGGGCCAACGTCCTGACTTTC. J is TRBJ2-6 and V is TRBV2; D might be TRBD1 (6 bases). Deletions cut 4 bases from V and 0 bases from J, with 19 bases between. The germline V gene encodes CDR1 SNHLY and CDR2 FYNNEI. CDR3 length: 19 residues.

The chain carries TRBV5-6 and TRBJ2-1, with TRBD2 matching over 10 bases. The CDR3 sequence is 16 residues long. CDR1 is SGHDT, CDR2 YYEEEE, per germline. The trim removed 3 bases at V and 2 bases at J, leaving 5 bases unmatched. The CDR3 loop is CASSYFTSGAYNEQFF. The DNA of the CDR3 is TGTGCCAGCAGCTATTTTACTAGCGGGGCCTACAATGAGCAGTTCTTC.

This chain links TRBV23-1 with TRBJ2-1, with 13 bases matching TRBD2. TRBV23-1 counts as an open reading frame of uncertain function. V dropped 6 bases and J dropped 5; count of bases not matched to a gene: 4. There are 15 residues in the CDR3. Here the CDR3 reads CASSLLAGGDNEQFF. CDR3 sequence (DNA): TGCGCCAGCAGCCTACTAGCGGGAGGGGACAATGAGCAGTTCTTC.

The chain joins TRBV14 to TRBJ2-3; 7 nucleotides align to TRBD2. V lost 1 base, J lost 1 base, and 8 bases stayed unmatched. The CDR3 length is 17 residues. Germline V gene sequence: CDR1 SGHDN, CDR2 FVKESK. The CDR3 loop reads CASSQARAGRGTDTQYF. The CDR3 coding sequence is TGTGCCAGCAGCCAAGCTCGAGCGGGGAGGGGCACAGATACGCAGTATTTT.

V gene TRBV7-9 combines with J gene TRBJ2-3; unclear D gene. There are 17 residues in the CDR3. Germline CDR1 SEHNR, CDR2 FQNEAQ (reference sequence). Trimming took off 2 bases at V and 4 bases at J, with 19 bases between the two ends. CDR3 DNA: TGTGCCAGCAGCTTAAAGACGGTATACAAGGGCCCAGATACGCAGTATTTT. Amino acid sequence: CASSLKTVYKGPDTQYF.

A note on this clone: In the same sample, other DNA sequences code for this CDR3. The CDR3 DNA sequence: TGTGCCAGCAGTTTGGGGGGTTCCTACACTGAAGCTTTCTTT. Translated, it gives CASSLGGSYTEAFF. The genes are TRBV27 and TRBJ1-1, with D perhaps matching TRBD1 (5 bases). The CDR3 spans 14 residues. CDR1 MNHEY and CDR2 SMNVEV come from the germline V gene (reference sequence). The germline V and J ends were trimmed by 3 bases and 3 bases, with 11 bases remaining between them.

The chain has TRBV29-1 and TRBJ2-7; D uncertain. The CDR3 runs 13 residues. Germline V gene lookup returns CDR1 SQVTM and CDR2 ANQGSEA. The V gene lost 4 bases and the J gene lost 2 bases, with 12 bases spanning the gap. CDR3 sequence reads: CSVVGERTYEQYF. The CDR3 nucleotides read TGCAGCGTTGTAGGTGAACGAACCTACGAGCAGTACTTC.

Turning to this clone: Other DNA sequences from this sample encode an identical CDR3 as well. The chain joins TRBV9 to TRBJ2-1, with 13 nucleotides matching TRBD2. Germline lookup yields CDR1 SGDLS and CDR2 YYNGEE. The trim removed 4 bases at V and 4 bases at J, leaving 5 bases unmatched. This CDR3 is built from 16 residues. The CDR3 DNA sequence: TGTGCCAGCAGCACGGGGACTAGCGGGATATACAATGAGCAGTTCTTC. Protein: CASSTGTSGIYNEQFF.

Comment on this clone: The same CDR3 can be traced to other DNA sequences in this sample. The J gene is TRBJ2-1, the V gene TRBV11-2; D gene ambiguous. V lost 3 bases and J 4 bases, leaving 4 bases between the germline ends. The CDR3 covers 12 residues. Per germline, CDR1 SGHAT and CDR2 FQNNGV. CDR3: CASSFRYNEQFF. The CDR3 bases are TGTGCCAGCAGCTTCCGGTACAATGAGCAGTTCTTC. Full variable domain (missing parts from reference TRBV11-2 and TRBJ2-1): EAGVAQSPRYKIIEKRQSVAFWCNPISGHATLYWYQQILGQGPKLLIQFQNNGVVDDSQLPKDRFSAERLKGVDSTLKIQPAKLEDSAVYLCASSFRYNEQFFGPGTRLTVL.

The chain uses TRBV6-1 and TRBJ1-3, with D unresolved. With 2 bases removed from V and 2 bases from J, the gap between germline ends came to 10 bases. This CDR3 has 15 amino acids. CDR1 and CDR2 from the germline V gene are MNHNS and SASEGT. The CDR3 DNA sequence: TGTGCCAGCAGTGAAAGGTGGGAGACTGGAAACACCATATATTTT. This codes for CASSERWETGNTIYF.

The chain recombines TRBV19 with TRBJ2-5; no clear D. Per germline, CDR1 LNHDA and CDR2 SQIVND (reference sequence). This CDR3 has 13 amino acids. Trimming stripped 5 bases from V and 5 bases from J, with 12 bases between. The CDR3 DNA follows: TGTGCCAGTAGTCAGTGGGCTATGGAGACCCAGTACTTC. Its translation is CASSQWAMETQYF.

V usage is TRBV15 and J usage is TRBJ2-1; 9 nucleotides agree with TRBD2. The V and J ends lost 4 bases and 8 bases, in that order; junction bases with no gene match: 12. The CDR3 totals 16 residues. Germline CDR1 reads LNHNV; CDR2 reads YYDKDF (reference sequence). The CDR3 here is CATSKVVGTSMYEQFF. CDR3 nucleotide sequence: TGTGCCACCAGCAAAGTAGTCGGGACTAGCATGTATGAGCAGTTCTTC.